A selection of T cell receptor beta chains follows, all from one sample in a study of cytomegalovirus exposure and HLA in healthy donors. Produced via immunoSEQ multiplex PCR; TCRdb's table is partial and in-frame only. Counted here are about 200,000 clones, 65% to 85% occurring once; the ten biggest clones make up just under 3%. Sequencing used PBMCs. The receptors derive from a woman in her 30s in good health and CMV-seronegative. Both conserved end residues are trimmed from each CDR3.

ATSLGQVGFEAF	TRBJ1-1	TRBV5-1
ASSEALSVSF	TRBJ2-1	TRBV2
SVALRMNTEAF	TRBJ1-1	TRBV29-1
ASSFTGGVNTEAF	TRBJ1-1	TRBV5-1
ASSLTIGTSSGANVLT	TRBJ2-6	TRBV7-6
ASSKVGPGRDTIY	TRBJ1-3	TRBV21-1
ASSLLDRDTEAF	TRBJ1-1	TRBV5-1
ASSQEVADYGYT	TRBJ1-2	TRBV4-1
ASSLPPTGGGYT	TRBJ1-2	TRBV28
ASSGQGAISSYEQY	TRBJ2-7	TRBV28
ASSQPWTGAEAF	TRBJ1-1	TRBV7-9
ASSIIPSGANVLT	TRBJ2-6	TRBV6-5
ASGLARGAKNIQY	TRBJ2-4	TRBV12-5
ASSFSGTSTDTQY	TRBJ2-3	TRBV19
ASSLRVYEQY	TRBJ2-7	TRBV7-9
ASSAVATGPGYT	TRBJ1-2	TRBV7-2
ASSRRSAGVYEKLF	TRBJ1-4	TRBV7-2
ASSVAGTAGAAYNEQF	TRBJ2-1	TRBV9
ASSLREILGRGYT	TRBJ1-2	TRBV5-6
ASSQLKGRSGDYEQY	TRBJ2-7	TRBV14
ASSFSGPQH	TRBJ1-5	TRBV28
ASSPQGDRVETQY	TRBJ2-5	TRBV5-1
ASSLMPGQGVYEQY	TRBJ2-7	TRBV27
ASSLGQVGNQPQH	TRBJ1-5	TRBV5-8
ASSPQGGYQETQY	TRBJ2-5	TRBV27
SVERVQGGNYGYP	TRBJ1-2	TRBV29-1
ASSIGPGSFGNTQY	TRBJ2-3	TRBV5-1
ASTHPGNSPLH	TRBJ1-6	TRBV7-3
ASSWAVNTEAF	TRBJ1-1	TRBV27
ASSYSMVGDGGYT	TRBJ1-2	TRBV6-5
ASSRTPAAGGRYEQY	TRBJ2-7	TRBV27
ASRFTGASSYEQY	TRBJ2-7	TRBV5-1
ASSELGTVQTQY	TRBJ2-5	TRBV25-1
ASSPDRGGNYGYT	TRBJ1-2	TRBV27
ASSLSRASTDTQY	TRBJ2-3	TRBV13
AWSVRNQPQH	TRBJ1-5	TRBV30
ASGRESSYNEQF	TRBJ2-1	TRBV9
ASSFKAGGRNTEAF	TRBJ1-1	TRBV27
ASRGDTEAF	TRBJ1-1	TRBV18
ASSHHHGDYEQY	TRBJ2-7	TRBV4-1
ASSWSGNTEAF	TRBJ1-1	TRBV27
ASSPDRETYNEQF	TRBJ2-1	TRBV18
ASSMAGNRYEQY	TRBJ2-7	TRBV19
ASSGTGAQPQH	TRBJ1-5	TRBV19
ASRTRTGGHNEQF	TRBJ2-1	TRBV2
ASSLLNLGGWADTQY	TRBJ2-3	TRBV11-2
ASLRVGRNNSPLH	TRBJ1-6	TRBV27
ASSERYRGNEKLF	TRBJ1-4	TRBV6-1
ASSSGLAGGPGETQY	TRBJ2-5	TRBV7-2
ASSDMDRGGEKLF	TRBJ1-4	TRBV25-1
ASRAGLSNTEAF	TRBJ1-1	TRBV11-1
ASSVLPTDTQY	TRBJ2-3	TRBV9
ASSLVGGYYGYT	TRBJ1-2	TRBV7-2